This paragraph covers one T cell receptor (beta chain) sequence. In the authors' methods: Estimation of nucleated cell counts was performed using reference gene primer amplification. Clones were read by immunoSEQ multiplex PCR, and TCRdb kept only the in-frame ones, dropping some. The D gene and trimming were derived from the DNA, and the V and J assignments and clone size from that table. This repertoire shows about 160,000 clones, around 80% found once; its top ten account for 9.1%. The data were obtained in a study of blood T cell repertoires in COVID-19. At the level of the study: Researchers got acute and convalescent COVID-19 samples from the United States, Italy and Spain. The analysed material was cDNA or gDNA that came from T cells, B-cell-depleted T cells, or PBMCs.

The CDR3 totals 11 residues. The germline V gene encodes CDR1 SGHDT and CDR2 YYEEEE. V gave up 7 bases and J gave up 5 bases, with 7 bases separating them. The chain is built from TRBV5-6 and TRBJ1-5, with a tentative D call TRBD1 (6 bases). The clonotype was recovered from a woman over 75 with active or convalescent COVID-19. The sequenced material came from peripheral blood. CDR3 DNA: TGTGCCAGCGGGGGCTATCAGCCCCAGCATTTT. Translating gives CASGGYQPQHF. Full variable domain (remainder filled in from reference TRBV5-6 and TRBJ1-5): DAGVTQSPTHLIKTRGQQVTLRCSPKSGHDTVSWYQQALGQGPQFIFQYYEEEERQRGNFPDRFSGHQFPNYSSELNVNALLLGDSALYLCASGGYQPQHFGDGTRLSIL.